This record concerns one TCR beta chain sequence. The antigen remains undetermined. This sample stems from a study of cytomegalovirus exposure and HLA in healthy donors. Study findings and constraints: Upon later analysis, TCR association rates were observed to vary by HLA locus, being highest for DRB1 and lowest for HLA-C. A later analysis linked 15,000 to 20,000 TCR beta sequences to HLA alleles at 0.05 false discovery rate.

The CDR3 is made up of 15 amino acids. Germline V gene sequence: CDR1 SEHNR, CDR2 FQNEAQ (reference sequence). V dropped 4 bases and J dropped 4; count of bases not matched to a gene: 9. Researchers ran the PCR with 60 Vbeta and 13 Jbeta primers. Data came from immunoSEQ multiplex PCR; TCRdb stores just in-frame clones and leaves some out. The sample spans over 100,000 clones; the ten largest clones claim 3.7%. Sequenced sample: PBMCs. The V and J genes are TRBV7-9 and TRBJ1-2; 7 bases line up with TRBD1. This sequence originates from a man under 40 in good health and CMV-seronegative. CDR3 amino acids: CASSSTVKGAYGYTF. In DNA form, the CDR3 reads TGTGCCAGCAGCTCCACCGTCAAGGGGGCCTATGGCTACACCTTC.